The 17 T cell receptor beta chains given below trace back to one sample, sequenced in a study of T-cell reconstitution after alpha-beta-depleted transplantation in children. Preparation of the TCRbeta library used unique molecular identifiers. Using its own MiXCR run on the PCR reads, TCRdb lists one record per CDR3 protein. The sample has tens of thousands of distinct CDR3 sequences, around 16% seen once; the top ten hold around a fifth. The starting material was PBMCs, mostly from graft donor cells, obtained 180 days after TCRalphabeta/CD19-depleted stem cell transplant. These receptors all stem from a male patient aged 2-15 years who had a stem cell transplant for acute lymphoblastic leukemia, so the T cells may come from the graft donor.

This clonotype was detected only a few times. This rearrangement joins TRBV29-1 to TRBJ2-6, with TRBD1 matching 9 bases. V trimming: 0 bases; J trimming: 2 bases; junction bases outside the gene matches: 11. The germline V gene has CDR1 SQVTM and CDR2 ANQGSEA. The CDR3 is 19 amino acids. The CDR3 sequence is CSVEDLYRGLGPGANVLTF. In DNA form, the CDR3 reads TGCAGCGTTGAAGACCTATACAGGGGGCTGGGCCCTGGGGCCAACGTCCTGACTTTC.

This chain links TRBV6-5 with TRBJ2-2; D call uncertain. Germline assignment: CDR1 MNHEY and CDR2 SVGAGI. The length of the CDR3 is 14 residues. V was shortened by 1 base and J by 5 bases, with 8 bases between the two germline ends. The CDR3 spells CASSYFGRTGELFF. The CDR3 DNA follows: TGTGCCAGCAGTTACTTTGGCAGAACCGGGGAGCTGTTTTTT.

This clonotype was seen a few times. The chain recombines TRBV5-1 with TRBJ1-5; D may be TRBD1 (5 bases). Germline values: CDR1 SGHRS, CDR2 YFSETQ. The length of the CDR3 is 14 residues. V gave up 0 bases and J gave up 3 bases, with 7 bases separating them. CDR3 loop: CASSLGQPNQPQHF. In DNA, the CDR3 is TGCGCCAGCAGCTTGGGACAGCCCAATCAGCCCCAGCATTTT.

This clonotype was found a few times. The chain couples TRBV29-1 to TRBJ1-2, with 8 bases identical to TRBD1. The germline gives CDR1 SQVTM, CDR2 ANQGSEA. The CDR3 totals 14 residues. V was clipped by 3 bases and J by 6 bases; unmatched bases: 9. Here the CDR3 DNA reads TGCAGCGTTGACAACACAGGGGGGTTTAATGGCTACACCTTC. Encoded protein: CSVDNTGGFNGYTF.

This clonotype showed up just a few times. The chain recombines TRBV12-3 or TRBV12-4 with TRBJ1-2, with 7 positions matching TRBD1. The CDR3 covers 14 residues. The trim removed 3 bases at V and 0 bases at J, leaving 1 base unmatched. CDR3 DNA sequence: TGTGCCAGCAGTTTCGGGACAGCTAACTATGGCTACACCTTC. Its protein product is CASSFGTANYGYTF.

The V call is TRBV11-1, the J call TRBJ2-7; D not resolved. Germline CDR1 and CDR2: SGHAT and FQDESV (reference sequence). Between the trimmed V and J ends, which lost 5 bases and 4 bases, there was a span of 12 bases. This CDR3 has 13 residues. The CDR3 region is CASSPSDQYEQYF. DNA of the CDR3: TGTGCCAGCAGCCCCTCCGACCAATACGAGCAGTACTTC.

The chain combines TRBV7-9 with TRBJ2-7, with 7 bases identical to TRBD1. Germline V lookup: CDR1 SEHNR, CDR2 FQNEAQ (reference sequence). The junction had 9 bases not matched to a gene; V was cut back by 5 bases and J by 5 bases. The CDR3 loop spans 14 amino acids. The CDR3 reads CASSRIDRANEQYF. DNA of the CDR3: TGTGCCAGCAGCCGAATAGACAGGGCCAACGAGCAGTACTTC.

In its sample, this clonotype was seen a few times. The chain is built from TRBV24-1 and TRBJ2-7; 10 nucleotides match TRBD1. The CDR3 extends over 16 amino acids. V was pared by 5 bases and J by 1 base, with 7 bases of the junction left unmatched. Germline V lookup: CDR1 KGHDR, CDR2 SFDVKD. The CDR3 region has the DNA TGTGCCACCAGTGGACACCGGGACAGGGGATCCTACGAGCAGTACTTC. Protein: CATSGHRDRGSYEQYF.

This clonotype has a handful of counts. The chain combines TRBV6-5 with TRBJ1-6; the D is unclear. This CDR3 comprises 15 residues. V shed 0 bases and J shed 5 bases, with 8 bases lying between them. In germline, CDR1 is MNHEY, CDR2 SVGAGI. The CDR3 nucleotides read TGTGCCAGCAGTTACTCGTTCGCAGATAATTCACCCCTCCACTTT. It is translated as CASSYSFADNSPLHF.

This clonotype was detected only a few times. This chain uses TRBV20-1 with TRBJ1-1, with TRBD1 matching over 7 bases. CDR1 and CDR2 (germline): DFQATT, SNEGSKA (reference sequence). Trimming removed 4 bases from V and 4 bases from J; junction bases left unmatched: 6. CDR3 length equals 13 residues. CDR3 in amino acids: CSATRDSATEAFF. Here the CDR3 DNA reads TGCAGTGCTACCCGGGACAGTGCCACTGAAGCTTTCTTT.

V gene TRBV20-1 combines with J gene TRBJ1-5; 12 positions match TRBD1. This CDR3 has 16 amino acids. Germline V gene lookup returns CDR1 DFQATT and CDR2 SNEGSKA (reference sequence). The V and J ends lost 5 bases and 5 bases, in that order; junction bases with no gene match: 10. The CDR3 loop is CSAVPGQGARYQPQHF. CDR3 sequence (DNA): TGCAGTGCTGTCCCGGGACAGGGGGCCCGTTATCAGCCCCAGCATTTT.

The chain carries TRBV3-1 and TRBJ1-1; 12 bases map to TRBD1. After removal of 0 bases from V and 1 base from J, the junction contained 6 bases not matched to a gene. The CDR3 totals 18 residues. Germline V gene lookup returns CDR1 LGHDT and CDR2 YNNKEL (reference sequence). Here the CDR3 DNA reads TGTGCCAGCAGCCAAGATCAAGGGACAGGGGGCCGGAACACTGAAGCTTTCTTT. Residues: CASSQDQGTGGRNTEAFF.

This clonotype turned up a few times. The CDR3 DNA sequence: TGTGCCAGCAGCCCCATTATGGGCTACGAGCAGTACTTC. This gives the protein CASSPIMGYEQYF. The chain has TRBV7-6 and TRBJ2-7; unclear D gene. Germline CDR1 is SGHVS and CDR2 is FNYEAQ. Trimming stripped 5 bases from V and 3 bases from J, with 11 bases between. The CDR3 extends over 13 amino acids.

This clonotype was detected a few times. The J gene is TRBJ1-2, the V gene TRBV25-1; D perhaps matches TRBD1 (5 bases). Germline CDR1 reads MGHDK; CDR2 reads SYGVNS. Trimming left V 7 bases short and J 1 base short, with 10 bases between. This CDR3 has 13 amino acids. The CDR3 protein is CASKSDSNYGYTF. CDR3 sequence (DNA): TGTGCCAGCAAAAGCGACAGTAACTATGGCTACACCTTC.

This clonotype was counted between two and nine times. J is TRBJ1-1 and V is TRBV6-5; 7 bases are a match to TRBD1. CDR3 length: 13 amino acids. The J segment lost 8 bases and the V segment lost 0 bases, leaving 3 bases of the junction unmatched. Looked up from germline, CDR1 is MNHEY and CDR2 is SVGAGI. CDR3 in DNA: TGTGCCAGCAGTTACTCGACAGGGAGGGAAGCTTTCTTT. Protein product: CASSYSTGREAFF.

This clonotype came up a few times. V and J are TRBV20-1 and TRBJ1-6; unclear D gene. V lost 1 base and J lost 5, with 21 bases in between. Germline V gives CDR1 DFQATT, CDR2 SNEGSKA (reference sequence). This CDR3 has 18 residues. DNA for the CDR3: TGCAGTGCTAGAGTTGACACACCAGGCCGGAGGGATAATTCACCCCTCCACTTT. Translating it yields CSARVDTPGRRDNSPLHF.

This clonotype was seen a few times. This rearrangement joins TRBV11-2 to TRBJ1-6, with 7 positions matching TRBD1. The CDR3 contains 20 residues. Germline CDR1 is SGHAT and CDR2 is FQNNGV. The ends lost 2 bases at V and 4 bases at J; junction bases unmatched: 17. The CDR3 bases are TGTGCCAGCAGCTTACCCCCTTCTTCGAGGGGGCTAGGGTATAATTCACCCCTCCACTTT. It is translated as CASSLPPSSRGLGYNSPLHF.